Each of the 32 T cell receptor beta chains below was sequenced from the same sample in a study of T cell changes during pregnancy in multiple sclerosis. The protocol was immunoSEQ multiplex PCR, while the TCRdb copy is restricted to in-frame clones and leaves out a portion. Here the sample spans some 70,000 clones, more than 85% being singletons. Sequencing was performed on peripheral blood, taken in the first trimester of pregnancy. All receptors derive from a female donor with multiple sclerosis, enrolled in a pregnancy study.

The chain carries TRBV7-3 and TRBJ2-1, with 11 bases fitting TRBD2. The CDR3 sequence is 18 residues long. CDR1 and CDR2 from the germline V gene are SGHTA and FQGTGA. Unmatched junction bases numbered 7, after V lost 1 base and J lost 2 bases. The CDR3 is CASSLRGPGLAAYNEQFF. In DNA, the CDR3 is TGTGCCAGCAGCTTAAGGGGGCCGGGACTAGCGGCCTACAATGAGCAGTTCTTC.

The DNA for the CDR3 is TGTGCCATCAGATCACCGACAGGGGGGTCGGGGGGCTACACCTTC. Translated, it gives CAIRSPTGGSGGYTF. The rearrangement links TRBV10-3 to TRBJ1-2, with TRBD1 matching 9 bases. The CDR3 covers 15 residues. CDR1 and CDR2 (germline): ENHRY, SYGVKD. Germline trimming cut 6 bases from V and 8 bases from J; bases unmatched to any gene: 13.

This clone was recorded only once. The chain couples TRBV5-1 to TRBJ1-1; possibly TRBD1 for D (6 bases). Trimming took off 0 bases at V and 10 bases at J, with 19 bases between the two ends. Germline V gene data show CDR1 as SGHRS and CDR2 as YFSETQ. The CDR3 consists of 15 residues. Here the CDR3 DNA reads TGCGCCAGCAGCTTGGATTTAGGGGGGGCGCAGGTAGCTTTCTTT. This encodes CASSLDLGGAQVAFF. Supplemented by reference TRBV5-1 and TRBJ1-1, the full variable domain reads KAGVTQTPRYLIKTRGQQVTLSCSPISGHRSVSWYQQTPGQGLQFLFEYFSETQRNKGNFPGRFSGRQFSNSRSEMNVSTLELGDSALYLCASSLDLGGAQVAFFGQGTRLTVV.

V usage is TRBV6-1 and J usage is TRBJ1-3; D not resolved. This CDR3 is built from 15 residues. CDR1 MNHNS and CDR2 SASEGT come from the germline V gene. The ends were cut back, 7 bases at V and 0 bases at J, with 13 bases in the middle. CDR3 in DNA: TGTGCCAGCAAGGCTCACAGCAACTCTGGAAACACCATATATTTT. It yields the protein CASKAHSNSGNTIYF.

The chain couples TRBV5-1 to TRBJ2-5; the D gene is possibly TRBD1 (6 bases). V dropped 5 bases and J dropped 5 bases, with 7 bases sitting between them. Germline V CDR1 and CDR2: SGHRS, YFSETQ. This CDR3 region has 11 residues. In DNA form, the CDR3 reads TGCGCCAGCAGGGGGGCGGAGACCCAGTACTTC. Amino acid sequence: CASRGAETQYF.

The J gene is TRBJ2-2, the V gene TRBV19; 8 nucleotides agree with TRBD1. Germline-derived CDR1 and CDR2 are LNHDA and SQIVND (reference sequence). The V gene end was trimmed by 4 bases and the J gene end by 4 bases; junction bases not matched to a gene: 11. The CDR3 length is 17 residues. The CDR3 region has the DNA TGTGCCAGTAGTACCTCGGGACAGGCCCCCTTCACCGGGGAGCTGTTTTTT. It encodes CASSTSGQAPFTGELFF.

V and J are TRBV5-6 and TRBJ1-2; 7 bases fit TRBD1. CDR3 length equals 15 residues. In germline, CDR1 is SGHDT, CDR2 YYEEEE. V lost 0 bases to trimming and J lost 3 bases; unmatched junction nucleotides: 5. The CDR3 DNA follows: TGTGCCAGCAGCTTGGTAGGGGGCCGAGACTATGGCTACACCTTC. Amino acid sequence: CASSLVGGRDYGYTF.

This sequence joins TRBV5-6 and TRBJ2-7; TRBD2 might be the D (6 bases). V was shortened by 0 bases and J by 4 bases, with 17 bases between the two germline ends. Germline V gene data show CDR1 as SGHDT and CDR2 as YYEEEE. The CDR3 runs 16 residues. The CDR3 region has the DNA TGTGCCAGCAGCTTGGCCGGCGGGGTACCCCCGTACGAGCAGTACTTC. Its protein product is CASSLAGGVPPYEQYF.

The rearrangement joins TRBV19 to TRBJ2-3; D gene unclear. The CDR3 has 14 amino acids. Germline loops: CDR1 LNHDA, CDR2 SQIVND (reference sequence). V lost 5 bases and J 1 base, leaving 10 bases between the germline ends. CDR3 loop: CASSPDSGTDTQYF. DNA of the CDR3: TGTGCCAGTAGTCCCGATTCGGGCACAGATACGCAGTATTTT.

The chain combines TRBV25-1 with TRBJ2-5, with D perhaps TRBD1 (5 bases). V was cut by 4 bases and J by 4 bases, with 10 bases left in between. CDR3 length: 13 amino acids. Germline CDR1 and CDR2: MGHDK and SYGVNS. CDR3 nucleotide sequence: TGTGCCAGCAGTGGTTTGGGGCTAGAGACCCAGTACTTC. Its protein is CASSGLGLETQYF.

This chain joins TRBV5-1 and TRBJ2-1, with 12 bases aligning to TRBD2. J gave up 4 bases and V 2 bases, and 4 bases lay outside the gene matches. The germline gives CDR1 SGHRS, CDR2 YFSETQ. This CDR3 is built from 16 residues. CDR3: CASSFGLAGPYNEQFF. CDR3 coding DNA: TGCGCCAGCAGCTTCGGACTAGCGGGGCCTTACAATGAGCAGTTCTTC.

The chain has TRBV2 and TRBJ1-6, with 9 bases fitting TRBD1. This CDR3 has 17 residues. The germline gives CDR1 SNHLY, CDR2 FYNNEI. Germline trimming cut 3 bases from V and 9 bases from J; bases unmatched to any gene: 12. In nucleotides, the CDR3 is TGTGCCAGCAGTGATGCCGTCGGGACAGGGTGGCCTTCACCCCTCCACTTT. Translation gives CASSDAVGTGWPSPLHF. Together with reference TRBV2 and TRBJ1-6, the CDR3 gives the full variable domain: EPEVTQTPSHQVTQMGQEVILRCVPISNHLYFYWYRQILGQKVEFLVSFYNNEISEKSEIFDDQFSVERPDGSNFTLKIRSTKLEDSAMYFCASSDAVGTGWPSPLHFGNGTRLTVT.

The chain employs TRBV6-6 and TRBJ2-7, with a possible D match to TRBD2 (6 bases). The CDR3 loop spans 12 amino acids. V lost 2 bases and J lost 6, with 8 bases in between. Germline values: CDR1 MNHNY, CDR2 SVGAGI (reference sequence). The CDR3 sequence is CASSYGGAEQYF. The CDR3 coding sequence is TGTGCCAGCAGTTACGGAGGGGCCGAGCAGTACTTC.

The V call is TRBV6-1, the J call TRBJ2-5; 7 bases agree with TRBD1. The J call may be in error: the DNA end matches TRBJ2-7 better. The CDR3 has 14 residues. In germline, CDR1 is MNHNS, CDR2 SASEGT. The CDR3: CASTGRRQGYEQYF. CDR3 DNA sequence: TGTGCCAGCACCGGTCGGAGACAGGGTTACGAGCAGTACTTC.

This clone was counted a few times. This sequence joins TRBV4-2 and TRBJ2-7; D is ambiguous. V gave up 1 base and J gave up 5 bases, with 9 bases separating them. There are 13 residues in the CDR3. CDR1 and CDR2 (germline): LGHNA, YNFKEQ. CDR3 in DNA: TGTGCCAGCAGCCAAGTGGAGTTCCACGAGCAGTACTTC. Its protein is CASSQVEFHEQYF.

The chain carries TRBV19 and TRBJ2-3; D may be TRBD2 (5 bases). In germline, CDR1 is LNHDA, CDR2 SQIVND (reference sequence). The CDR3 length is 13 residues. V was trimmed by 4 bases and J by 2 bases, leaving 7 bases between them. Here the CDR3 reads CASSTGVTDTQYF. For the CDR3, the DNA is TGTGCCAGTAGTACCGGGGTCACAGATACGCAGTATTTT. The full variable domain, in which reference TRBV19 and TRBJ2-3 provide the parts outside the CDR3, is DGGITQSPKYLFRKEGQNVTLSCEQNLNHDAMYWYRQDPGQGLRLIYYSQIVNDFQKGDIAEGYSVSREKKESFPLTVTSAQKNPTAFYLCASSTGVTDTQYFGPGTRLTVL.

The chain is built from TRBV29-1 and TRBJ2-5, with 9 bases matching TRBD1. Trimming took 0 bases from V and 5 from J; bases not matched to a gene: 22. This CDR3 has 20 amino acids. Germline CDR1 SQVTM, CDR2 ANQGSEA. The CDR3: CSVEDRGTGQWDREEETQYF. In nucleotides, the CDR3 is TGCAGCGTTGAAGATCGAGGGACGGGTCAATGGGACAGGGAGGAGGAGACCCAGTACTTC. Complete variable domain (other parts from reference TRBV29-1 and TRBJ2-5): SAVISQKPSRDICQRGTSLTIQCQVDSQVTMMFWYRQQPGQSLTLIATANQGSEATYESGFVIDKFPISRPNLTFSTLTVSNMSPEDSSIYLCSVEDRGTGQWDREEETQYFGPGTRLLVL.

The V call is TRBV19, the J call TRBJ2-7; the D is unclear. Per the germline V gene, CDR1 is LNHDA and CDR2 is SQIVND (reference sequence). V was shortened by 1 base and J by 5 bases, with 12 bases between the two germline ends. The CDR3 has 14 residues. The CDR3 DNA is TGTGCCAGTAGTATAGGTGGGCATATTGACGAGCAGTACTTC. Translating it yields CASSIGGHIDEQYF.

The chain employs TRBV19 and TRBJ2-3, with D possibly matching TRBD2 (6 bases). In germline, CDR1 is LNHDA, CDR2 SQIVND (reference sequence). Trimming cost V 3 bases and J 2 bases, with 15 bases left between them. The CDR3 has 16 amino acids. The CDR3 sequence is CASSMSSRGATDTQYF. The CDR3 DNA reads TGTGCCAGTAGTATGTCTTCTCGCGGGGCCACAGATACGCAGTATTTT.

This sequence joins TRBV30 and TRBJ2-7; D possibly corresponds to TRBD2 (5 bases). In germline, CDR1 is GTSNPN, CDR2 SVGIG (reference sequence). Trimming stripped 0 bases from V and 4 bases from J, with 19 bases between. The CDR3 runs 16 residues. The DNA of the CDR3 is TGTGCCTGGAGTGTACATTGGGGTGGGAGCGAATACGAGCAGTACTTC. Protein sequence: CAWSVHWGGSEYEQYF.

The V and J genes are TRBV6-5 and TRBJ1-4; D possibly corresponds to TRBD1 (5 bases). The germline V gene has CDR1 MNHEY and CDR2 SVGAGI. This CDR3 is 15 amino acids long. V was trimmed by 0 bases and J by 8 bases, leaving 13 bases between them. In DNA, the CDR3 is TGTGCCAGCAGTTACTCCGGGGCGCGGGACGAAAAACTGTTTTTT. Protein product: CASSYSGARDEKLFF.

CDR3 nucleotide sequence: TGTGCCATCAGTGAGTCAGGAGCGGGAGAGGTCGGGGAGCTGTTTTTT. Translated: CAISESGAGEVGELFF. The chain joins TRBV10-3 to TRBJ2-2, with 8 bases lining up with TRBD2. The J segment lost 7 bases and the V segment lost 0 bases, leaving 7 bases of the junction unmatched. The CDR3 has 16 amino acids. Germline CDR1 reads ENHRY; CDR2 reads SYGVKD.

The rearrangement uses TRBV6-5 and TRBJ1-2; the match to TRBD1 covers 7 bases. This CDR3 has 14 amino acids. V lost 4 bases to trimming and J lost 5 bases; unmatched junction nucleotides: 7. The V gene's germline CDR1 is MNHEY and CDR2 SVGAGI. DNA of the CDR3: TGTGCCAGCAGTTTAGACAGGGAGTGGTATGGCTACACCTTC. Translating gives CASSLDREWYGYTF.

The chain is built from TRBV5-1 and TRBJ2-7, with TRBD1 matching 10 bases. CDR1 and CDR2 (germline): SGHRS, YFSETQ. The CDR3 runs to 13 residues. J lost 0 bases, V lost 7 bases, and 1 base had no gene match. The DNA of the CDR3 is TGCGCCAGCCGACAGGGGGCCTCCTACGAGCAGTACTTC. This encodes CASRQGASYEQYF.

V gene TRBV5-4 combines with J gene TRBJ2-6; possibly TRBD1 for D (7 bases). The CDR3 length is 17 residues. Trimming took 3 bases from V and 0 from J, leaving 13 bases between them. Germline V CDR1 and CDR2: SGHNT, YYREEE (reference sequence). The CDR3 here is CASSSRDRFSGANVLTF. The CDR3 DNA follows: TGTGCCAGCAGCTCGCGGGACAGATTCTCTGGGGCCAACGTCCTGACTTTC. Based on the CDR3 plus reference TRBV5-4 and TRBJ2-6, the full variable domain is ETGVTQSPTHLIKTRGQQVTLRCSSQSGHNTVSWYQQALGQGPQFIFQYYREEENGRGNFPPRFSGLQFPNYSSELNVNALELDDSALYLCASSSRDRFSGANVLTFGAGSRLTVL.

This chain links TRBV9 with TRBJ2-3, with TRBD2 matching 9 bases. In germline, CDR1 is SGDLS, CDR2 YYNGEE. The CDR3 contains 15 residues. The V gene end was trimmed by 0 bases and the J gene end by 6 bases; junction bases not matched to a gene: 5. The DNA of the CDR3 is TGTGCCAGCAGCGTAGTGGCGGGGGGGCCTGATACGCAGTATTTT. Translation gives CASSVVAGGPDTQYF.

This chain joins TRBV10-2 and TRBJ2-7; TRBD1 might be the D (7 bases). V was pared by 7 bases and J by 1 base, with 11 bases between. The CDR3 length is 13 residues. Germline values: CDR1 WSHSY, CDR2 SAAADI. CDR3 region: CASKEGASYEQYF. CDR3 bases: TGCGCCAGCAAGGAGGGGGCTTCCTACGAGCAGTACTTC.

This chain joins TRBV6-5 and TRBJ2-2; the D gene is possibly TRBD1 (7 bases). There are 14 residues in the CDR3. The germline V gene encodes CDR1 MNHEY and CDR2 SVGAGI. Trimming shortened V by 8 bases and J by 4 bases, and 14 bases separated the two germline ends. CDR3 in DNA: TGTGCCAGCTCCGCGGGACAGCTCACCGGGGAGCTGTTTTTT. Encoded protein: CASSAGQLTGELFF.

V gene TRBV7-9 combines with J gene TRBJ1-6, with 8 nucleotides matching TRBD1. V shed 5 bases and J 7 bases; nucleotides not matched to a gene: 4. Germline-derived CDR1 and CDR2 are SEHNR and FQNEAQ (reference sequence). The CDR3 is 14 residues long. CDR3 region: CASSRTGGNSPLHF. DNA for the CDR3: TGTGCCAGCAGCCGAACAGGGGGAAATTCACCCCTCCACTTT.

This clone has just one count. This chain joins TRBV5-1 and TRBJ1-5; possible D gene TRBD1, 6 bases. The germline CDR1 and CDR2 sequences are SGHRS and YFSETQ. V was trimmed by 4 bases and J by 3 bases, leaving 14 bases between them. The CDR3 has 15 amino acids. The CDR3 region is CASSPGDRFNQPQHF. CDR3 in DNA: TGCGCCAGCAGCCCAGGAGACAGGTTCAATCAGCCCCAGCATTTT.

The chain is built from TRBV15 and TRBJ2-7; the match to TRBD2 covers 7 bases. The V and J ends lost 3 bases and 4 bases, in that order; junction bases with no gene match: 12. The CDR3 length is 16 residues. From germline, CDR1 is LNHNV and CDR2 YYDKDF (reference sequence). The chain's CDR3 is CATSRGRREGYYEQYF. CDR3 sequence (DNA): TGTGCCACCAGCAGGGGAAGGAGGGAGGGATATTACGAGCAGTACTTC.

The chain recombines TRBV19 with TRBJ2-7; no firm D call. This CDR3 has 15 amino acids. Germline V lookup: CDR1 LNHDA, CDR2 SQIVND (reference sequence). V was shortened by 3 bases and J by 0 bases, with 12 bases between the two germline ends. The CDR3: CASSITASTSYEQYF. CDR3 DNA: TGTGCCAGTAGTATCACTGCGTCTACCTCCTACGAGCAGTACTTC.